The entry below gives a single T cell receptor beta chain sequence along with its context. What it recognizes is unknown. Beta-chain TCR cDNA was generated via 5'RACE template switching with UMIs. TCRdb re-called the 5' RACE reads; one entry per CDR3 protein, DNA not given. In total, the table holds around 550,000 distinct CDR3 sequences. Per the germline V gene, CDR1 is MNHEY and CDR2 is SVGAGI. CDR3 length: 16 residues. This record belongs to a study of T cells expressing NK-cell markers. Study summary: Each TCR beta repertoire originated in sorted T cells that were CD3+CD56+NKG2C+, CD3+CD56+NKG2C- or CD3+CD56-NKG2C+. Within the sequenced cohort of eight donors, seven exhibited HCMV seropositivity and one was seronegative. Study-wide results and limits: About six donors showed dominant NKG2C+ clonotypes comprising roughly 1.0-7.5% of their CD8+ T cells.

This sequence was found in a man between 18 and 35 years old in good health. The chain employs TRBV6-5 and TRBJ2-3. The sample consisted of blood T cells: a sorted CD56 or NKG2C T cell subset, CD4+ or CD8+ T cells, or bulk PBMC T cells (not recorded which). The CDR3: CASSYSKVDSTDTQYF.